This T cell receptor beta chain was profiled in a study of response to subunit inactivated influenza vaccine. This clonotype was counted only a few times. Each CDR3 protein gets one entry after TCRdb re-called the RT-PCR reads with MiXCR. This table holds 650,000 to 700,000 distinct CDR3 sequences, approximately 15% found once. The starting material was PBMCs from blood, obtained 12 days after vaccination. The sequence derives from a man in his fifties who received an inactivated influenza vaccine.

Here the CDR3 DNA reads TGTGCCAGCGCGCATGTGGTACAGGGGGCGGGCGGGGAGCTGTTTTTT. This gives the protein CASAHVVQGAGGELFF. The chain combines TRBV5-5 with TRBJ2-2; TRBD1 aligns across 9 bases. The CDR3 spans 16 residues. Germline values: CDR1 SGHKS, CDR2 YYEKEE (reference sequence). Trimming cost V 7 bases and J 7 bases; bases outside gene matches: 14.